This T cell receptor beta chain came from a study of shared clonotypes between healthy human individuals. Overall study context: Per-donor plates numbered three CD4 naive, three CD4 memory, two CD8 naive and one CD8 memory. Study-level points and caveats: Some clonotypes were shared by all four sorted-subset donors, while others were not shared. The non-shared ones had lower generation probabilities than the shared ones.

A remark on this clone: Its cognate antigen is unknown.

Source study methods: Junction-only immunoSEQ data arrived without quality scores, meaning filtering differed. Some clones are missing from TCRdb's copy, which holds only in-frame ones; the method was immunoSEQ multiplex PCR. V, J and clone size were drawn from that table, and D and trimming were deduced from the DNA. The sample has 1,400,000 or so clones, approximately 98.5% seen once. V lost 4 bases to trimming and J lost 3 bases, with 10 bases between them. The CDR3 loop spans 13 amino acids. Germline values: CDR1 SGHAT, CDR2 FQNNGV. This receptor was taken from a man aged 25-40 years in good health. The chain couples TRBV11-2 to TRBJ2-7; D is perhaps TRBD1 (5 bases). Sequences were obtained from naive CD4+ T cells sorted from blood. Described subset: CD45RA+ positively selected. DNA for the CDR3: TGTGCCAGCAGCTCGGACAAAAACTACGAGCAGTACTTC. It codes for CASSSDKNYEQYF.